These 26 T cell receptor beta chains came from one sample sequenced in a study of beta chain features in type 1 diabetes. Sequenced material consisted of expressed TCRB transcripts (all of the isolated RNA was reverse transcribed). Produced via immunoSEQ multiplex PCR; TCRdb's table is partial and in-frame only. The sample consists of around 240,000 clones, 9.6% of them appearing once. Sequenced material: naive CD4+ T cells from blood. The source is a woman in her late teens or twenties in good health.

This clone was seen a few times. The chain has TRBV7-2 and TRBJ1-2, with D maybe TRBD1 (5 bases). CDR1 and CDR2 from the germline V gene are SGHTA and FQGNSA. The CDR3 sequence is 14 residues long. Trimming pared 0 bases from V and 8 bases from J, leaving 13 bases between. The CDR3 coding sequence is TGTGCCAGCAGCTTAGCGCAGGGTGTAAACGGCTACACCTTC. Amino acid sequence: CASSLAQGVNGYTF.

The V and J genes are TRBV5-1 and TRBJ1-5; tentatively, D is TRBD1 (5 bases). The CDR3 totals 15 residues. CDR1 and CDR2 (germline): SGHRS, YFSETQ. The V end lost 0 bases, the J end lost 0 bases, and 7 bases lay between the germline ends. The CDR3 is CASSLDGHSNQPQHF. CDR3 nucleotide sequence: TGCGCCAGCAGCTTGGACGGACATAGCAATCAGCCCCAGCATTTT.

The rearrangement links TRBV7-3 to TRBJ2-1, with TRBD2 matching 7 bases. Germline CDR1 and CDR2: SGHTA and FQGTGA. The V and J ends lost 5 bases and 3 bases, in that order; junction bases with no gene match: 7. The CDR3 covers 15 residues. The CDR3 loop is CASSPKGEGYNEQFF. CDR3 in DNA: TGTGCCAGCAGCCCGAAAGGGGAGGGCTACAATGAGCAGTTCTTC.

The chain recombines TRBV5-1 with TRBJ2-1; D not resolved. Germline V gene sequence: CDR1 SGHRS, CDR2 YFSETQ. The CDR3 is made up of 13 amino acids. Trimming took 3 bases from V and 6 from J, leaving 10 bases between them. The CDR3 spells CASSSPGSNEQFF. In DNA form, the CDR3 reads TGCGCCAGCAGCTCCCCCGGGTCCAATGAGCAGTTCTTC.

The V gene is TRBV19, the J gene TRBJ1-2; no definite D call. This CDR3 comprises 14 residues. Germline V lookup: CDR1 LNHDA, CDR2 SQIVND (reference sequence). The V gene lost 8 bases and the J gene lost 2 bases, with 15 bases spanning the gap. The CDR3 loop is CASSFGITNYGYTF. The CDR3, as DNA: TGTGCCAGTTCCTTCGGGATAACAAACTATGGCTACACCTTC.

For this clone: The junction departs from the called germline gene at one end, perhaps through a read error. V and J are TRBV7-7 and TRBJ2-7, with 8 bases that match TRBD2. This CDR3 comprises 17 residues. Germline V gives CDR1 SSHAT, CDR2 FNYEAQ (reference sequence). CDR3 coding DNA: TGTGCTAGCAGCCTGTGGGTGCGGGGGGCCTGCCCCTACGAGCAGTACTTC. Protein product: CASSLWVRGACPYEQYF.

There are a few counts of this clone. This chain links TRBV19 with TRBJ2-3, with a weak D call TRBD2 (5 bases). Between the trimmed V and J ends, which lost 6 bases and 4 bases, there was a span of 14 bases. CDR3 length: 14 residues. Germline V lookup: CDR1 LNHDA, CDR2 SQIVND (reference sequence). In DNA, the CDR3 is TGTGCCAGTAGCCTTTCCCCGCGGGCAGATACGCAGTATTTT. This sequence encodes CASSLSPRADTQYF.

V and J are TRBV27 and TRBJ2-7; 7 bases match TRBD1. Germline CDR1 reads MNHEY; CDR2 reads SMNVEV (reference sequence). V lost 4 bases to trimming and J lost 2 bases; unmatched junction nucleotides: 5. The CDR3 runs 14 residues. The CDR3: CASSSLGQTYEQYF. Written as DNA, the CDR3 is TGTGCCAGCAGTTCCCTGGGACAGACCTACGAGCAGTACTTC.

This clone was found a few times. In the same sample, other DNA sequences code for this CDR3. The chain is built from TRBV5-1 and TRBJ1-2; tentatively, D is TRBD1 (6 bases). CDR1 is SGHRS and CDR2 is YFSETQ in the germline V gene. The CDR3 length is 13 residues. V shed 5 bases and J shed 2 bases, with 10 bases lying between them. CDR3 sequence (DNA): TGCGCCAGCAGTCAGGACAGCAACTATGGCTACACCTTC. It codes for CASSQDSNYGYTF.

This clone was recorded many times. This chain uses TRBV4-1 with TRBJ1-1; D uncertain. V gave up 4 bases and J gave up 0 bases, with 9 bases separating them. Per germline, CDR1 MGHRA and CDR2 YSYEKL. This CDR3 has 14 amino acids. Written as DNA, the CDR3 is TGCGCCAGCAGCCCGGTCGATTTGAACACTGAAGCTTTCTTT. It translates to CASSPVDLNTEAFF.

This chain connects TRBV9 to TRBJ1-3; D not resolved. The germline V gene has CDR1 SGDLS and CDR2 YYNGEE. This CDR3 contains 16 residues. Trimming stripped 0 bases from V and 4 bases from J, with 14 bases between. The chain's CDR3 is CASSVDGNRGGNTIYF. For the CDR3, the DNA is TGTGCCAGCAGCGTAGACGGAAATCGAGGAGGAAACACCATATATTTT.

This clone came up a few times. CDR3 DNA: TGTGCCAGCAGCTTTCTCTCTGGACAGGGTCACACCGGGGAGCTGTTTTTT. This translates into CASSFLSGQGHTGELFF. V and J are TRBV9 and TRBJ2-2; 8 bases map to TRBD1. Losses at the gene ends were 4 bases for V and 3 bases for J; bases not matched to a gene: 11. The CDR3 consists of 17 residues. The germline CDR1 and CDR2 sequences are SGDLS and YYNGEE.

In this sample, this clone turned up a few times. This sequence joins TRBV6-5 and TRBJ2-5; 9 bases match TRBD1. Germline lookup yields CDR1 MNHEY and CDR2 SVGAGI. The CDR3 sequence is 14 residues long. After removal of 5 bases from V and 5 bases from J, the junction contained 6 bases not matched to a gene. The CDR3 DNA reads as TGTGCCAGCAGTAAACAGGGGGCGTTGGAGACCCAGTACTTC. Protein product: CASSKQGALETQYF.

The V call is TRBV6-1, the J call TRBJ2-7, with D perhaps matching TRBD1 (5 bases). V lost 6 bases to trimming and J lost 1 base, with 10 bases between them. CDR1 and CDR2 from the germline V gene are MNHNS and SASEGT. The CDR3 runs to 13 residues. The DNA of the CDR3 is TGTGCCAGCAGCAGGGAATTATCCTACGAGCAGTACTTC. Its translation: CASSRELSYEQYF.

The chain couples TRBV5-4 to TRBJ2-3; D possibly corresponds to TRBD2 (5 bases). The CDR3 totals 14 residues. Deletions cut 5 bases from V and 0 bases from J, with 10 bases between. CDR1 is SGHNT, CDR2 YYREEE, per germline (reference sequence). DNA of the CDR3: TGTGCCAGCAGGGCCGGGAACAGCACAGATACGCAGTATTTT. This gives the protein CASRAGNSTDTQYF. Filled out from reference TRBV5-4 and TRBJ2-3, the complete variable domain reads ETGVTQSPTHLIKTRGQQVTLRCSSQSGHNTVSWYQQALGQGPQFIFQYYREEENGRGNFPPRFSGLQFPNYSSELNVNALELDDSALYLCASRAGNSTDTQYFGPGTRLTVL.

J is TRBJ2-5 and V is TRBV9, with 13 bases identical to TRBD2. Trimming at V came to 0 bases and at J to 5 bases, leaving 4 bases not matched to a gene. CDR1 SGDLS and CDR2 YYNGEE come from the germline V gene. The CDR3 has 16 residues. The CDR3 DNA is TGTGCCAGCAGCGTAGGGACTAGCGGGAGTTTGGAGACCCAGTACTTC. This sequence encodes CASSVGTSGSLETQYF. Combining the CDR3 with reference TRBV9 and TRBJ2-5 gives the whole variable domain DSGVTQTPKHLITATGQRVTLRCSPRSGDLSVYWYQQSLDQGLQFLIQYYNGEERAKGNILERFSAQQFPDLHSELNLSSLELGDSALYFCASSVGTSGSLETQYFGPGTRLLVL.

This chain uses TRBV28 with TRBJ1-5, with 7 nucleotides matching TRBD1. Germline CDR1 is MDHEN and CDR2 is SYDVKM. V lost 6 bases, J lost 3 bases, and 8 bases stayed unmatched. This CDR3 has 15 amino acids. CDR3 sequence: CASREGQLFNQPQHF. The CDR3 DNA follows: TGTGCCAGCAGGGAGGGACAGTTATTCAATCAGCCCCAGCATTTT.

The table lists this clone with a few counts. The chain employs TRBV6-1 and TRBJ1-2, with 8 positions matching TRBD1. Germline lookup yields CDR1 MNHNS and CDR2 SASEGT. V dropped 5 bases and J dropped 4; count of bases not matched to a gene: 6. The CDR3 is made up of 14 amino acids. The CDR3 DNA is TGTGCCAGCAGTTCCCGGACAGGGACCTATGGCTACACCTTC. Encoded protein: CASSSRTGTYGYTF.

The genes are TRBV6-6 and TRBJ1-2; D is perhaps TRBD1 (6 bases). The CDR3 totals 16 residues. The V end was cut by 2 bases, the J end by 2 bases, with 15 bases between. Germline V lookup: CDR1 MNHNY, CDR2 SVGAGI (reference sequence). This CDR3 reads CASSYGDKVSNYGYTF. In DNA, the CDR3 is TGTGCCAGCAGTTACGGGGACAAGGTTTCCAACTATGGCTACACCTTC.

The genes are TRBV5-1 and TRBJ2-1, with a weak D call TRBD1 (5 bases). The CDR3 is made up of 17 amino acids. V lost 0 bases and J lost 6, with 19 bases in between. Per the germline V gene, CDR1 is SGHRS and CDR2 is YFSETQ. The CDR3: CASSLGPFYDRPNEQFF. The CDR3 bases are TGCGCCAGCAGCTTGGGCCCCTTTTACGACAGACCCAATGAGCAGTTCTTC.

This clone was picked up a small number of times. This chain links TRBV5-1 with TRBJ1-1, with unresolved D. V lost 0 bases, J lost 7 bases, and 16 bases lay in between. The germline CDR1 and CDR2 sequences are SGHRS and YFSETQ. The CDR3 spans 15 residues. The CDR3: CASSLGAKQTSEAFF. As DNA, the CDR3 is TGCGCCAGCAGCTTGGGGGCCAAGCAAACTAGTGAAGCTTTCTTT.

The CDR3 DNA sequence: TGTGCCAGCAGCCCCCGGGGAGGGGGAGAAACCGGGGAGCTGTTTTTT. Its translation: CASSPRGGGETGELFF. The chain has TRBV7-6 and TRBJ2-2, with D perhaps matching TRBD2 (7 bases). Per the germline V gene, CDR1 is SGHVS and CDR2 is FNYEAQ. Deletions cut 5 bases from V and 5 bases from J, with 18 bases between. The CDR3 is 16 residues long.

The rearrangement links TRBV4-1 to TRBJ2-1; possible D gene TRBD2, 6 bases. Germline V lookup: CDR1 MGHRA, CDR2 YSYEKL. The V end was cut by 0 bases, the J end by 8 bases, with 14 bases between. The CDR3 extends over 15 amino acids. The CDR3 sequence is CASSQEVTRGYEQFF. Here the CDR3 DNA reads TGCGCCAGCAGCCAAGAGGTGACTAGAGGGTATGAGCAGTTCTTC.

This clone came up a few times. This chain connects TRBV5-1 to TRBJ2-2, with 10 bases fitting TRBD2. The length of the CDR3 is 17 residues. In germline, CDR1 is SGHRS, CDR2 YFSETQ. After removal of 3 bases from V and 4 bases from J, the junction contained 9 bases not matched to a gene. CDR3 in amino acids: CASSYRIAGGSTGELFF. DNA for the CDR3: TGCGCCAGCAGCTATCGAATAGCGGGAGGTTCCACCGGGGAGCTGTTTTTT. Complete variable domain (other parts from reference TRBV5-1 and TRBJ2-2): KAGVTQTPRYLIKTRGQQVTLSCSPISGHRSVSWYQQTPGQGLQFLFEYFSETQRNKGNFPGRFSGRQFSNSRSEMNVSTLELGDSALYLCASSYRIAGGSTGELFFGEGSRLTVL.

This clone was observed at least ten times. The chain is built from TRBV28 and TRBJ2-7; 11 nucleotides line up with TRBD2. The trim removed 5 bases at V and 6 bases at J, leaving 9 bases unmatched. The CDR3 totals 15 residues. The germline V gene encodes CDR1 MDHEN and CDR2 SYDVKM. The CDR3 spells CASSLVGLADSEQYF. CDR3 sequence (DNA): TGTGCCAGCAGTCTTGTGGGACTAGCGGACTCCGAGCAGTACTTC.

The chain carries TRBV7-6 and TRBJ1-5; D uncertain. CDR1 SGHVS and CDR2 FNYEAQ come from the germline V gene. Trimming removed 1 base at V and 7 bases at J, with 11 bases between. CDR3 length equals 14 residues. CDR3 sequence reads: CASSLGPGIQPQHF. The CDR3 DNA reads as TGTGCCAGCAGCTTAGGTCCGGGAATACAGCCCCAGCATTTT.